This TCR beta chain was sequenced in a study of identical twins. The CDR3 is made up of 14 amino acids. V dropped 6 bases and J dropped 2 bases, with 16 bases sitting between them. Germline V gives CDR1 DFQATT, CDR2 SNEGSKA (reference sequence). TCRdb reprocessed the 5' RACE reads via MiXCR and lists one record per CDR3 protein. The profile covers roughly 240,000 distinct CDR3 sequences, with 5.5% to 7% appearing a single time and approximately 3.6% taken by the ten largest. Ten or more counts support this clonotype. The data were also submitted as part of a second study, on yellow fever vaccine responses in identical twins.

The TCR comes from a woman aged 18-29 years in good health. The rearrangement joins TRBV20-1 to TRBJ2-5, with D unresolved. Material: memory (CD45RO+) T cells sorted from blood. DNA of the CDR3: TGCAGTGCCCGACGGTTGAAAACTCAAGAGACCCAGTACTTC. This translates into CSARRLKTQETQYF.